The following is a T cell receptor beta chain sequence with its context. The sample belongs to a study of blood T cell repertoires in COVID-19. Background on the study: Material from acute and convalescent COVID-19 was sourced from the United States, Italy and Spain. PBMCs, B-cell-depleted T cells, or T cells were the source of the cDNA or gDNA that made up the material.

Trimming stripped 4 bases from V and 4 bases from J, with 11 bases between. CDR3 length equals 13 residues. Germline CDR1 SGDLS, CDR2 YYNGEE. In the original workflow: Reference gene primer amplification gave nucleated cell count estimates. TCRdb's copy holds only in-frame clones and misses some; the assay was immunoSEQ multiplex PCR. From that table come the V and J calls and clone size; the DNA was used to work out D and trimming. This table has just under 250,000 clones, around 85% appearing once. The receptor's source is a woman aged 25-40 years who had recovered from COVID-19. The rearrangement uses TRBV9 and TRBJ1-1; D possibly corresponds to TRBD1 (5 bases). Input material: peripheral blood. CDR3 DNA: TGTGCCAGCAGCCCCGTGGGGGGCACTGAAGCTTTCTTT. Translating it yields CASSPVGGTEAFF.